This T cell receptor beta chain stems from a study of blood T cell repertoires in COVID-19. In the study overall: Samples taken during acute and convalescent COVID-19 were collected in the United States, Italy and Spain. Sample material is recorded as cDNA or gDNA derived from T cells, B-cell-depleted T cells, or PBMCs.

This clone has a handful of counts. After removal of 0 bases from V and 8 bases from J, the junction contained 5 bases not matched to a gene. Germline CDR1 reads MNHEY; CDR2 reads SVGEGT. This CDR3 has 15 residues. Per the original methods: Estimation of nucleated cell counts was performed using reference gene primer amplification. TCRdb's copy holds only in-frame clones and misses some; the assay was immunoSEQ multiplex PCR. V and J calls and clone size come straight from that table; D and trimming were deduced from the DNA. The table has about 61,000 clones, about nine tenths seen once. The chain has TRBV6-2 or TRBV6-3 and TRBJ2-1, with 9 bases identical to TRBD2. The clonotype comes from a woman aged 45-60 years with active or convalescent COVID-19. What was sequenced was peripheral blood. The CDR3 spells CASSYSSGSSDEQFF. DNA of the CDR3: TGTGCCAGCAGTTACTCTAGCGGGAGCTCGGATGAGCAGTTCTTC.